Following are 27 T cell receptor beta chains from one sample sequenced in a study of cytomegalovirus exposure and HLA in healthy donors. Use of 60 Vbeta and 13 Jbeta primers characterized the PCR. Profiled with immunoSEQ multiplex PCR; TCRdb holds only in-frame clones, not every one. This table holds 200,000 to 250,000 clones, around 76% found once. Material: PBMCs. These receptor sequences come from a woman in her thirties or forties in good health and CMV-seropositive.

Of note for this clone: The junction departs from the called germline gene at one end, perhaps through a read error. The rearrangement joins TRBV7-9 to TRBJ1-4, with D possibly being TRBD1 (5 bases). Germline V gene sequence: CDR1 SEHNR, CDR2 FQNEAQ (reference sequence). The CDR3 covers 15 residues. In DNA, the CDR3 is TGTTCCAGCAGCTTAGAGTACAGGCGGAATGAAAAACTGTTTTTT. This translates into CSSSLEYRRNEKLFF.

The V and J genes are TRBV7-2 and TRBJ2-7; D is unresolved. V was cut by 1 base and J by 2 bases, with 12 bases left in between. The CDR3 is made up of 15 amino acids. Germline V gives CDR1 SGHTA, CDR2 FQGNSA. The CDR3 is CASSLEYGPAYEQYF. DNA of the CDR3: TGTGCCAGCAGCTTAGAATATGGCCCAGCCTACGAGCAGTACTTC.

This chain joins TRBV19 and TRBJ2-5; 9 nucleotides agree with TRBD1. CDR1 LNHDA and CDR2 SQIVND come from the germline V gene (reference sequence). There are 16 residues in the CDR3. J was trimmed by 3 bases and V by 7 bases; bases with no gene match: 12. The CDR3 DNA reads as TGTGCCAGTACCTCGGCCCCCGGACAGGGGAAAGAGACCCAGTACTTC. Encoded protein: CASTSAPGQGKETQYF.

CDR3 region: CASSELTGGTDTQYF. CDR3 nucleotides: TGTGCCAGCAGTGAGCTTACGGGAGGGACAGATACGCAGTATTTT. The V call is TRBV2, the J call TRBJ2-3, with TRBD2 matching 8 bases. V lost 3 bases, J lost 3 bases, and 5 bases stayed unmatched. The CDR3 is 15 amino acids. Germline V CDR1 and CDR2: SNHLY, FYNNEI.

The chain couples TRBV7-3 to TRBJ2-1; 8 nucleotides line up with TRBD2. The CDR3 is made up of 15 amino acids. V was clipped by 4 bases and J by 2 bases; unmatched bases: 4. Germline values: CDR1 SGHTA, CDR2 FQGTGA. The CDR3 DNA reads as TGTGCCAGCAGCTCGAGCGGGGGCCCCTACAATGAGCAGTTCTTC. Translating it yields CASSSSGGPYNEQFF.

This chain joins TRBV7-2 and TRBJ1-3, with a possible D match to TRBD1 (5 bases). The V end was cut by 1 base, the J end by 0 bases, with 7 bases between. CDR1 is SGHTA, CDR2 FQGNSA, per germline. The CDR3 spans 15 residues. In DNA, the CDR3 is TGTGCCAGCAGCTTAGGCGGGGGCTCTGGAAACACCATATATTTT. This sequence encodes CASSLGGGSGNTIYF.

The chain uses TRBV29-1 and TRBJ2-2, with TRBD1 matching over 8 bases. The germline V gene encodes CDR1 SQVTM and CDR2 ANQGSEA. The length of the CDR3 is 18 residues. The V and J ends lost 6 bases and 1 base, in that order; junction bases with no gene match: 16. CDR3 protein: CSVLLIRGRRLNTGELFF. Here the CDR3 DNA reads TGCAGCGTCCTACTCATCAGGGGGCGGCGGCTGAACACCGGGGAGCTGTTTTTT.

The chain uses TRBV18 and TRBJ1-1, with TRBD1 as a possible D gene (6 bases). Trimming pared 6 bases from V and 4 bases from J, leaving 18 bases between. Per the germline V gene, CDR1 is KGHSH and CDR2 is LQKENI. The CDR3 is 15 amino acids. DNA for the CDR3: TGTGCCAGCTCTATCAGGGGTGATACGAGCACTGAAGCTTTCTTT. Its translation: CASSIRGDTSTEAFF.

V gene TRBV10-3 combines with J gene TRBJ2-1; tentative D call: TRBD2 (5 bases). The V end was cut by 5 bases, the J end by 0 bases, with 14 bases between. Germline V gene sequence: CDR1 ENHRY, CDR2 SYGVKD. The CDR3 extends over 16 amino acids. The CDR3 loop reads CAISFGGPISYNEQFF. Written as DNA, the CDR3 is TGTGCCATCAGTTTTGGCGGGCCAATCTCCTACAATGAGCAGTTCTTC.

J is TRBJ1-1 and V is TRBV2; 8 positions agree with TRBD1. The CDR3 length is 12 residues. Germline CDR1 SNHLY, CDR2 FYNNEI. V lost 9 bases and J lost 11; bases outside the gene matches: 11. CDR3 amino acids: CASSTGVSGAFF. CDR3 in DNA: TGTGCCAGTTCGACAGGGGTCAGTGGGGCTTTCTTT.

This clone appeared a few times. This chain joins TRBV5-4 and TRBJ2-3; D is possibly TRBD1 (7 bases). Deletions cut 2 bases from V and 7 bases from J, with 14 bases between. The CDR3 contains 14 residues. Germline CDR1 is SGHNT and CDR2 is YYREEE (reference sequence). In nucleotides, the CDR3 is TGTGCCAGCAGCTTCAGGGGGGCCTATCATACGCAGTATTTT. Residues: CASSFRGAYHTQYF.

V gene TRBV28 combines with J gene TRBJ2-1; TRBD2 aligns across 8 bases. CDR3 length equals 17 residues. Germline CDR1 and CDR2: MDHEN and SYDVKM. V gave up 5 bases and J gave up 8 bases; unmatched junction bases: 17. The CDR3 DNA reads TGTGCCAGCAGTCAATTATTAGCGGGAAAGAAGTTCGATGAGCAGTTCTTC. Its translation is CASSQLLAGKKFDEQFF.

This chain uses TRBV11-3 with TRBJ2-7; 9 bases align to TRBD2. CDR1 SGHNT and CDR2 YENEEA come from the germline V gene. The CDR3 covers 19 residues. V lost 2 bases to trimming and J lost 1 base; unmatched junction nucleotides: 15. The CDR3 here is CASSLIVFVAGVPSYEQYF. The CDR3 DNA reads as TGTGCCAGCAGCTTAATCGTGTTTGTAGCGGGGGTTCCATCCTACGAGCAGTACTTC.

The CDR3 spells CSVESGGGHNEQFF. Here the CDR3 DNA reads TGCAGCGTTGAGTCTGGGGGGGGACACAATGAGCAGTTCTTC. This chain connects TRBV29-1 to TRBJ2-1, with TRBD2 matching 7 bases. This CDR3 is built from 14 residues. V lost 3 bases, J lost 5 bases, and 7 bases stayed unmatched. Germline CDR1 SQVTM, CDR2 ANQGSEA.

This rearrangement joins TRBV29-1 to TRBJ2-7; perhaps TRBD1 as D (6 bases). Germline V gene lookup returns CDR1 SQVTM and CDR2 ANQGSEA. CDR3 length: 13 residues. Trimming cost V 4 bases and J 0 bases, with 10 bases left between them. The CDR3 loop is CSVARQDSYEQYF. CDR3 coding DNA: TGCAGCGTTGCTAGACAGGACTCCTACGAGCAGTACTTC.

This rearrangement joins TRBV11-1 to TRBJ1-1; TRBD1 is a possible D gene (6 bases). CDR1 SGHAT and CDR2 FQDESV come from the germline V gene (reference sequence). V lost 7 bases and J 1 base, leaving 10 bases between the germline ends. The CDR3 runs to 13 residues. The CDR3 DNA reads TGTGCCAGCACCCCGACAGGGAACACTGAAGCTTTCTTT. Protein: CASTPTGNTEAFF.

The CDR3 region has the DNA TGTGCCAGCAGCGCACCTAACAGAAATCCCTCTGGGGCCAACGTCCTGACTTTC. It yields the protein CASSAPNRNPSGANVLTF. The chain couples TRBV9 to TRBJ2-6; D unresolved. The V gene lost 3 bases and the J gene lost 0 bases, with 16 bases spanning the gap. Germline loops: CDR1 SGDLS, CDR2 YYNGEE. This CDR3 region has 18 residues.

The chain joins TRBV4-1 to TRBJ2-3; D possibly corresponds to TRBD2 (5 bases). V lost 0 bases, J lost 10 bases, and 11 bases lay in between. The CDR3 spans 13 residues. The germline CDR1 and CDR2 sequences are MGHRA and YSYEKL. For the CDR3, the DNA is TGCGCCAGCAGCCAAGATTGGCTAGCTGCGCAGTATTTT. This translates into CASSQDWLAAQYF.

The V and J genes are TRBV30 and TRBJ1-2; no firm D call. Germline CDR1 is GTSNPN and CDR2 is SVGIG (reference sequence). Trimming took 2 bases from V and 4 from J, leaving 11 bases between them. There are 13 residues in the CDR3. CDR3 bases: TGTGCCTGGAGTCTGGTCAACAGCTATGGCTACACCTTC. Residues: CAWSLVNSYGYTF.

The rearrangement links TRBV5-4 to TRBJ2-1, with 14 bases fitting TRBD2. V lost 4 bases, J lost 9 bases, and 6 bases stayed unmatched. There are 15 residues in the CDR3. Looked up from germline, CDR1 is SGHNT and CDR2 is YYREEE (reference sequence). The CDR3: CASSLGTSGSSEQFF. DNA of the CDR3: TGTGCCAGCAGCCTGGGGACTAGCGGGAGCAGTGAGCAGTTCTTC.

CDR3 sequence: CASSTRLAGGTDTQYF. DNA for the CDR3: TGTGCCAGCAGTACCCGACTAGCGGGAGGAACAGATACGCAGTATTTT. The chain uses TRBV27 and TRBJ2-3, with 13 positions matching TRBD2. CDR3 length equals 16 residues. Germline V gene data show CDR1 as MNHEY and CDR2 as SMNVEV (reference sequence). The junction had 5 bases not matched to a gene; V was cut back by 5 bases and J by 3 bases.

This rearrangement joins TRBV29-1 to TRBJ2-1; 8 nucleotides match TRBD2. Germline V gives CDR1 SQVTM, CDR2 ANQGSEA. The CDR3 has 13 residues. The V segment lost 6 bases and the J segment 9 bases; nucleotides outside the gene matches: 10. For the CDR3, the DNA is TGCAGCGTCGGGGGTAGCGGGATGGTTGAGCAGTTCTTC. Translated: CSVGGSGMVEQFF.

This rearrangement joins TRBV27 to TRBJ2-7; D might be TRBD1 or TRBD2, each matching 10 bases. V gave up 0 bases and J gave up 2 bases, with 26 bases separating them. Germline V gene sequence: CDR1 MNHEY, CDR2 SMNVEV (reference sequence). The CDR3 contains 20 residues. CDR3 bases: TGTGCCAGCAGTTTATCGGTGTGGACAGGGGGAGCGGGAGGGCCCTACGAGCAGTACTTC. Protein product: CASSLSVWTGGAGGPYEQYF.

This sequence joins TRBV11-3 and TRBJ1-1; 7 bases map to TRBD1. The CDR3 extends over 15 amino acids. Germline CDR1 and CDR2: SGHNT and YENEEA. V shed 5 bases, J shed 6 bases, and the junction held 12 bases outside the gene matches. CDR3 residues: CASSTRQGTTSEAFF. The DNA for the CDR3 is TGTGCCAGCAGCACCCGACAGGGCACGACCTCTGAAGCTTTCTTT. The complete variable domain, with remaining parts taken from reference TRBV11-3 and TRBJ1-1, reads EAGVVQSPRYKIIEKKQPVAFWCNPISGHNTLYWYLQNLGQGPELLIRYENEEAVDDSQLPKDRFSAERLKGVDSTLKIQPAELGDSAVYLCASSTRQGTTSEAFFGQGTRLTVV.

The chain combines TRBV7-9 with TRBJ1-5; no definite D call. Germline CDR1 reads SEHNR; CDR2 reads FQNEAQ (reference sequence). The CDR3 runs 15 residues. V was clipped by 4 bases and J by 6 bases, with 16 bases between them. The CDR3 nucleotides read TGTGCCAGCAGCTCCTTCGGCGGGTTAGGTCAGCCCCAGCATTTT. It encodes CASSSFGGLGQPQHF. The full variable domain, in which reference TRBV7-9 and TRBJ1-5 provide the parts outside the CDR3, is DTGVSQNPRHKITKRGQNVTFRCDPISEHNRLYWYRQTLGQGPEFLTYFQNEAQLEKSRLLSDRFSAERPKGSFSTLEIQRTEQGDSAMYLCASSSFGGLGQPQHFGDGTRLSIL.

The chain carries TRBV19 and TRBJ1-2; 7 bases agree with TRBD1. Germline loops: CDR1 LNHDA, CDR2 SQIVND (reference sequence). After removal of 3 bases from V and 6 bases from J, the junction contained 13 bases not matched to a gene. The CDR3 consists of 16 residues. This CDR3 reads CASSINPGGTAHGYTF. The DNA of the CDR3 is TGTGCCAGTAGTATTAATCCAGGGGGAACCGCTCATGGCTACACCTTC. The full variable domain, with the rest looked up from reference TRBV19 and TRBJ1-2, is DGGITQSPKYLFRKEGQNVTLSCEQNLNHDAMYWYRQDPGQGLRLIYYSQIVNDFQKGDIAEGYSVSREKKESFPLTVTSAQKNPTAFYLCASSINPGGTAHGYTFGSGTRLTVV.

In its sample, this clone was seen once. The chain links TRBV30 to TRBJ1-4; 7 bases are shared with TRBD1. V trimming: 2 bases; J trimming: 7 bases; junction bases outside the gene matches: 7. Germline V lookup: CDR1 GTSNPN, CDR2 SVGIG (reference sequence). This CDR3 has 14 residues. The CDR3 DNA sequence: TGTGCCTGGAGTCTAGGGGGCAGTTCTGAAAAACTGTTTTTT. This gives the protein CAWSLGGSSEKLFF.